Below are 3 T cell receptor beta chains sequenced from a single sample in a study of cytomegalovirus exposure and HLA in healthy donors. The PCR contained 60 Vbeta and 13 Jbeta primers. Data came from immunoSEQ multiplex PCR; TCRdb stores just in-frame clones and leaves some out. Of 130,000 or so clones detected, more than 80% appear once; the ten largest clones hold 1.5% to 2%. Sample: PBMCs. All receptors derive from a middle-aged man in good health and CMV-seronegative.

The chain combines TRBV28 with TRBJ2-3, with 9 bases fitting TRBD2. The CDR3 is 15 residues long. Germline V gives CDR1 MDHEN, CDR2 SYDVKM. Unmatched junction bases numbered 4, after V lost 5 bases and J lost 1 base. CDR3 nucleotide sequence: TGTGCCAGCAGTCCTCGACTAGCGGGCACAGATACGCAGTATTTT. Encoded protein: CASSPRLAGTDTQYF.

The chain links TRBV5-1 to TRBJ2-7; TRBD2 matches 12 bases. CDR1 is SGHRS and CDR2 is YFSETQ in the germline V gene. The V gene end was trimmed by 0 bases and the J gene end by 8 bases; junction bases not matched to a gene: 12. CDR3 length: 17 amino acids. The CDR3 nucleotides read TGCGCCAGCAGCTTGGCTCGACTAGCGGGAGATAGTGCTCAGCAGTACTTC. It specifies CASSLARLAGDSAQQYF.

The chain combines TRBV5-4 with TRBJ2-1, with D possibly matching TRBD2 (5 bases). The CDR3 sequence is 15 residues long. The V gene lost 2 bases and the J gene lost 0 bases, with 9 bases spanning the gap. Germline V lookup: CDR1 SGHNT, CDR2 YYREEE (reference sequence). CDR3 loop: CASSFSRGSYNEQFF. As DNA, the CDR3 is TGTGCCAGCAGCTTCTCCCGGGGCTCCTACAATGAGCAGTTCTTC.